This T cell receptor beta chain was profiled in a study of blood T cell repertoires in COVID-19. Across the whole study: COVID-19 samples collected from the United States, Italy and Spain covered acute and convalescent phases. From T cells, B-cell-depleted T cells, or PBMCs came the material, which was cDNA or gDNA.

Authors' data handling: Scientists estimated how many nucleated cells there were by amplifying reference gene primers. Only in-frame clones appear in the TCRdb table, and some are missing; sequencing was by immunoSEQ multiplex PCR. From that table come the V and J calls and clone size; the DNA was used to work out D and trimming. Of over 300,000 clones in the sample, around 88% were seen once. This CDR3 spans 15 amino acids. Germline-derived CDR1 and CDR2 are ENHRY and SYGVKD. V lost 2 bases, J lost 0 bases, and 8 bases lay in between. The chain links TRBV10-3 to TRBJ2-1; D is unclear. Sequencing was carried out using peripheral blood. This sequence originates from a woman between 50 and 59 years old with acute or convalescent COVID-19. Here the CDR3 reads CAISEGTSSYNEQFF. DNA for the CDR3: TGTGCCATCAGTGAGGGCACCAGCTCCTACAATGAGCAGTTCTTC.